The clone carrying this T cell receptor beta chain was seen once. No progression to ophthalmopathy during 18 months of follow-up defined stable disease. The data originate from a study of T cells in Graves' hyperthyroidism and ophthalmopathy. Amplification yielded TCR beta CDR3 regions, with RNA transcripts as the source. Primed by the HTBI set, a first-round RT-PCR was run on the TCR CDR3. TCRdb passed the multiplex PCR reads through MiXCR, listing each CDR3 protein once. The sample includes around 500,000 distinct CDR3 sequences, about 15% seen only once; the top ten take around a sixth. This CDR3 has 17 residues. V lost 1 base, J lost 5 bases, and 11 bases stayed unmatched. Germline assignment: CDR1 LNHDA and CDR2 SQIVND (reference sequence).

This sequence was found in a woman aged 18-29 years with Graves' hyperthyroidism. Sequencing used blood. The V and J genes are TRBV19 and TRBJ2-3, with TRBD2 identical over 8 bases. The CDR3 sequence is CASSIAGTRGLQDTQYF. The CDR3 nucleotides are TGTGCCAGTAGTATAGCCGGGACTAGGGGTCTGCAAGATACGCAGTATTTT.